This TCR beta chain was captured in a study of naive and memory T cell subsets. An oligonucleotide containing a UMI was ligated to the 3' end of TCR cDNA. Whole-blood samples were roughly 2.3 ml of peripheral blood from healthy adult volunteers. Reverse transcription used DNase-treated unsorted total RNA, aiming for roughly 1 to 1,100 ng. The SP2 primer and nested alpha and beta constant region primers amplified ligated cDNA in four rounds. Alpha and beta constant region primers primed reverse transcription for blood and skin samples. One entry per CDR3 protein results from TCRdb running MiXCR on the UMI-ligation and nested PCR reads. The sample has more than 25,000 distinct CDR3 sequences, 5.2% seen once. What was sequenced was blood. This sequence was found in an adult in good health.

Here the CDR3 reads CASSAGQGAIEQYF. The CDR3 nucleotides are TGTGCCAGCAGTGCGGGACAGGGGGCGATCGAGCAGTACTTC. This chain connects TRBV2 to TRBJ2-7; 12 bases align to TRBD1. J gave up 6 bases and V 4 bases, and 4 bases lay outside the gene matches. The CDR3 is 14 residues long. CDR1 is SNHLY, CDR2 FYNNEI, per germline.